A single sample gave rise to the 23 T cell receptor beta chains below, sequenced in a study of tumor and adjacent non-tumor tissue in lung cancer. This sample's RNA came from whole unsorted tissue. Distant lung tissue was collected more than 3 cm away from the tumor edge. The library came from three nested PCR rounds adapted from ARM-PCR protocols. TCRdb re-called the multiplex PCR reads through MiXCR, storing one row per CDR3 protein. The table lists some 70,000 distinct CDR3 sequences, under 70% of them singletons. Sequencing was done on a sample of distant non-tumor lung tissue. These receptors were collected from a woman in her forties or fifties with non-small cell lung cancer.

Note on this clonotype: Compared with germline, one end of the junction differs, possibly owing to a read error. The V gene is TRBV11-1, the J gene TRBJ2-3; no clear D gene. CDR1 and CDR2 from the germline V gene are SGHAT and FQDESV (reference sequence). The CDR3 covers 14 residues. CDR3 sequence: CANSIATVADTQYF. CDR3 coding DNA: TGTGCCAACAGCATAGCTACGGTGGCTGATACGCAGTATTTT.

This clonotype was detected ten times or more. V gene TRBV12-3 or TRBV12-4 combines with J gene TRBJ2-1, with 11 positions matching TRBD1. The CDR3 loop spans 16 amino acids. J gave up 7 bases and V 0 bases, and 5 bases lay outside the gene matches. CDR3 sequence: CASSLARDRGINEQFF. CDR3 sequence (DNA): TGTGCCAGCAGTTTAGCCCGGGACAGGGGGATTAATGAGCAGTTCTTC.

The V call is TRBV28, the J call TRBJ2-7; D is ambiguous. V was cut by 11 bases and J by 1 base, with 18 bases left in between. This CDR3 has 14 residues. Germline V gene sequence: CDR1 MDHEN, CDR2 SYDVKM. The CDR3 region has the DNA TGTGCCGTCCTCGATACGGGCTGTTCCTACGAGCAGTACTTC. This codes for CAVLDTGCSYEQYF.

Remarks on this clonotype: The CDR3 end shows no conserved phenylalanine or tryptophan, and so a read error is likely. The chain links TRBV4-1 to TRBJ2-2, with 11 bases lining up with TRBD2. The CDR3 spans 17 residues. Germline CDR1 is MGHRA and CDR2 is YSYEKL. CDR3 sequence: CTSSQGFGLAGGGELFI. The CDR3 DNA reads TGCACCAGCAGCCAAGGTTTTGGGCTAGCGGGAGGCGGGGAGCTGTTTATT.

Note on this clonotype: This may be a read error: a much more frequent sequence differs by one nucleotide. As the CDR3 is not closed by the conserved phenylalanine or tryptophan, this likely results from a read error. The rearrangement links TRBV6-2 or TRBV6-3 to TRBJ2-1; maybe TRBD2 (5 bases). The germline V and J ends were trimmed by 2 bases and 7 bases, with 21 bases remaining between them. This CDR3 is built from 17 residues. Germline assignment: CDR1 MNHEY and CDR2 SVGEGT. CDR3 DNA sequence: TGTGCCAGCAGTTACACTCGAATCATATCAGGAGGAAATGAGCAGTTCCTC. Amino acid sequence: CASSYTRIISGGNEQFL.

This clonotype was observed a single time. The CDR3 DNA reads as TGTGCCAGCAGTTTCGAATCTGTGGTATATGTCAGCGATATTAATCAGCCCCAGTATTTT. Its protein is CASSFESVVYVSDINQPQYF. The chain couples TRBV6-2 or TRBV6-3 to TRBJ1-5, with D hard to call. The closer fit of TRBJ2-3 to the DNA end suggests the J call may be wrong. The germline CDR1 and CDR2 sequences are MNHEY and SVGEGT. The CDR3 length is 20 residues.

This clonotype has only a few counts. A much more abundant neighbour one base away suggests this may be a read error. The V call is TRBV29-1, the J call TRBJ2-3; 16 bases are a match to TRBD2. This CDR3 region has 16 residues. Germline assignment: CDR1 SQVTM and CDR2 ANQGSEA. The CDR3, as DNA: TGCATCGTTGACGGGACTAGCGGGAGGGACACAGATACGCAGTATTTT. It translates to CIVDGTSGRDTDTQYF.

Comments on this clonotype: The junction does not match germline at one end; this may be a read error. This chain links TRBV12-3 or TRBV12-4 with TRBJ2-7; D is perhaps TRBD1 or TRBD2 (6 bases each). The CDR3 is made up of 14 amino acids. CDR3 sequence reads: CASNVGGTPYGQYF. The CDR3 DNA follows: TGTGCCAGTAATGTAGGGGGGACTCCCTACGGGCAGTACTTC.

A word on this clonotype: It may be a read error: a sequence one base away is much more abundant. The chain combines TRBV6-1 with TRBJ1-1, with 7 bases that match TRBD1. This CDR3 is 13 amino acids long. Per the germline V gene, CDR1 is MNHNS and CDR2 is SASEGT. The J segment lost 5 bases and the V segment lost 7 bases, leaving 7 bases of the junction unmatched. CDR3 in DNA: TGTGCCAGCATCTTGACAGGGCCTACTGAAGCTTTCTTT. Protein sequence: CASILTGPTEAFF.

This clonotype is medium-sized in the sample. The rearrangement uses TRBV11-1 and TRBJ2-7; no reliable D call. CDR1 is SGHAT, CDR2 FQDESV, per germline (reference sequence). V lost 5 bases and J 8 bases, leaving 7 bases between the germline ends. The CDR3 contains 10 residues. CDR3 in amino acids: CASSGIKQYF. The CDR3 coding sequence is TGTGCCAGCAGCGGGATTAAGCAGTACTTC.

About this clonotype: A much more abundant neighbour one base away suggests this may be a read error. The chain links TRBV4-3 to TRBJ2-3; 9 positions agree with TRBD2. The CDR3 totals 17 residues. Per germline, CDR1 LGHNA and CDR2 YSLEER. CDR3 in DNA: TGCGCCAACAGCCAAGATCTTGGTAGCGGGAGAGGGGATACGCAGTATTTT. It translates to CANSQDLGSGRGDTQYF.

This clonotype was seen just once. The junction shows a germline mismatch at one end, possibly a read error. The chain links TRBV6-2 or TRBV6-3 to TRBJ2-3, with a tentative D call TRBD2 (5 bases). Germline CDR1 reads MNHEY; CDR2 reads SVGEGT. There are 16 residues in the CDR3. The CDR3 here is CPSSYRGSKFADTQYF. Here the CDR3 DNA reads TGTCCCAGCAGTTACAGAGGGAGTAAATTCGCAGATACGCAGTATTTT.

With respect to this clonotype: This clone may be a read error of a much larger clone one base away. The CDR3, as DNA: TGTGCCAGCAGTTACTCGTTTGAGGGACTCTACGAGCAGTACTTC. Amino acids: CASSYSFEGLYEQYF. V and J are TRBV6-5 and TRBJ2-7, with a weak D call TRBD2 (6 bases). CDR1 MNHEY and CDR2 SVGAGI come from the germline V gene. The CDR3 has 15 residues. V lost 0 bases and J 3 bases, leaving 12 bases between the germline ends.

This clonotype has just a few counts. At one of its ends the junction is not consistent with the germline gene, which may arise from a read error. The chain has TRBV4-2 and TRBJ1-1; 7 bases are shared with TRBD1. Per the germline V gene, CDR1 is LGHNA and CDR2 is YNFKEQ. The CDR3 is made up of 14 amino acids. The DNA of the CDR3 is TGTGCCAGCAGCCACACCAGGGGGGGCACTGAAGCTATCTTT. Residues: CASSHTRGGTEAIF.

In this sample, this clonotype turned up once. A much more abundant neighbour one base away suggests this may be a read error. V is TRBV4-1 and J is TRBJ1-1; perhaps TRBD1 as D (6 bases). Germline CDR1 MGHRA, CDR2 YSYEKL. The CDR3 has 15 residues. CDR3: CASSLTGLSGTEVFF. The DNA of the CDR3 is TGCGCCAGCAGCCTTACAGGGTTATCTGGCACTGAAGTTTTCTTT.

Comments on this clonotype: A much larger clone is a single base away; this may be a read error. V usage is TRBV28 and J usage is TRBJ2-1; no clear D gene. The CDR3 is made up of 13 amino acids. Germline loops: CDR1 MDHEN, CDR2 SYDVKM. Trimming removed 7 bases from V and 6 bases from J, with 13 bases in between. CDR3 protein: CASKRYNFNEQFF. The CDR3 DNA is TGTGCCAGCAAAAGGTACAATTTCAATGAGCAGTTCTTC.

V usage is TRBV12-3 or TRBV12-4 and J usage is TRBJ2-2; no clear D gene. This CDR3 has 12 residues. CDR3 loop: CVSGLGTGELFF. CDR3 in DNA: TGTGTCAGTGGTTTGGGCACCGGGGAGCTGTTTTTT.

This clonotype was recorded once. Mismatch with germline at one junction end may stem from a read error. This rearrangement joins TRBV11-1 to TRBJ2-3; 7 nucleotides line up with TRBD1. The germline V gene encodes CDR1 SGHAT and CDR2 FQDESV (reference sequence). CDR3 length: 14 amino acids. The DNA of the CDR3 is TGTGCCAGCAGCTTATCGACAGGGACAGATACGCTGTATTTT. This translates into CASSLSTGTDTLYF.

Points on this clonotype: An end of the junction does not agree with germline; a read error may underlie this. The chain joins TRBV6-2 or TRBV6-3 to TRBJ2-1; 8 bases agree with TRBD2. The CDR3 runs to 15 residues. In germline, CDR1 is MNHEY, CDR2 SVGEGT. CDR3 sequence: CARSLAGGAYNDQFF. DNA of the CDR3: TGTGCCAGGAGCCTAGCGGGCGGCGCCTACAATGATCAGTTCTTC.

With respect to this clonotype: Since a much larger clone is just one base distant, this may be a read error. This chain links TRBV6-1 with TRBJ1-6; D is uncertain. Germline CDR1 and CDR2: MNHNS and SASEGT. The CDR3 runs to 13 residues. The CDR3: CASSLPSRVFLLF. CDR3 sequence (DNA): TGTGCCAGCTCGCTCCCTAGTCGGGTTTTCCTCCTCTTT.

In the case of this clonotype: This may be a read error, as it is one base from a much larger clone. The CDR3 bases are TGCAGTACTAGAGACCTGTGGGCGCCGGTACAGCCCCAGCATTTT. The encoded protein is CSTRDLWAPVQPQHF. V gene TRBV20-1 combines with J gene TRBJ1-5, with unresolved D. CDR3 length: 15 amino acids. Germline values: CDR1 DFQATT, CDR2 SNEGSKA (reference sequence).

In regard to this clonotype: One junction end does not reproduce the germline sequence, and a read error may be involved. This chain uses TRBV6-2 or TRBV6-3 with TRBJ1-1; perhaps TRBD1 as D (6 bases). The length of the CDR3 is 16 residues. Germline values: CDR1 MNHEY, CDR2 SVGEGT. In nucleotides, the CDR3 is TGCGCCAGCAGTCCGACAGGCTCCTCGATGAACAGTGAAGCTTTCTTT. Translating it yields CASSPTGSSMNSEAFF.

About this clonotype: As the CDR3 is not closed by the conserved phenylalanine or tryptophan, this likely results from a read error. It is unclear where the CDR3 begins or ends on the DNA, so no DNA is shown, and the CDR3 is as TCRdb lists it. The chain's CDR3 is CASSLTGVGERFS. The rearrangement links TRBV5-5 to TRBJ2-1; TRBD2, the D gene given by the table, was not confirmed from the DNA. Looked up from germline, CDR1 is SGHKS and CDR2 is YYEKEE (reference sequence). The CDR3 is made up of 13 amino acids, end residues included.